What follows are 25 T cell receptor beta chains derived from one specimen sequenced in a study of cytomegalovirus exposure and HLA in healthy donors (TCRdb year 2017). The library was made by the immunoSEQ multiplex PCR assay. The multiplex PCR relied on a mix of 60 forward primers for TCR Vbeta segments and 13 reverse primers for TCR Jbeta segments. TCRdb took this table from immuneACCESS and kept in-frame rearrangements with V and J called. Such tables lack part of the clones; where checked against another copy, unresolved V genes explain under half of the gap, and the rest is unexplained. This sample is represented by about 180,000 clones; over 65% of them were singletons. Roughly 1.6% of the sample is taken by the ten largest. Material for sequencing was PBMCs. These receptors all come from a young man in good health and CMV-seronegative.

The chain links TRBV7-9 to TRBJ2-3; D gene unclear. Germline CDR1 and CDR2: SEHNR and FQNEAQ (reference sequence). CDR3 length: 14 residues. V dropped 2 bases and J dropped 4 bases, with 10 bases sitting between them. The CDR3: CASSLIPVADTQYF. The DNA of the CDR3 is TGTGCCAGCAGCTTAATACCAGTCGCAGATACGCAGTATTTT.

The CDR3 DNA reads as TGTGCCAGCAGTGAAGAGGGTTGGACAGGGCGGCGGGAGCAGTACTTC. The encoded protein is CASSEEGWTGRREQYF. The rearrangement joins TRBV2 to TRBJ2-7, with 8 nucleotides matching TRBD1. Germline lookup yields CDR1 SNHLY and CDR2 FYNNEI. V trimming: 1 base; J trimming: 7 bases; junction bases outside the gene matches: 12. The CDR3 has 16 amino acids.

There are a few counts of this clone. The chain uses TRBV11-2 and TRBJ1-5, with 11 bases aligning to TRBD1. Germline CDR1 and CDR2: SGHAT and FQNNGV. Germline trimming cut 1 base from V and 5 bases from J; bases unmatched to any gene: 1. CDR3 size: 15 residues. CDR3 DNA: TGTGCCAGCAGCTTAGGGACAGGGGGCTATCAGCCCCAGCATTTT. This translates into CASSLGTGGYQPQHF.

This clone turned up a few times. V is TRBV18 and J is TRBJ1-1, with 7 bases lining up with TRBD1. The CDR3 covers 14 residues. Germline CDR1 KGHSH, CDR2 LQKENI. Trimming cost V 3 bases and J 1 base; bases outside gene matches: 2. The CDR3 loop is CASSPGQQNTEAFF. DNA for the CDR3: TGTGCCAGCTCACCGGGACAGCAGAACACTGAAGCTTTCTTT. Using reference TRBV18 and TRBJ1-1 for the parts outside the CDR3, the full variable domain is NAGVMQNPRHLVRRRGQEARLRCSPMKGHSHVYWYRQLPEEGLKFMVYLQKENIIDESGMPKERFSAEFPKEGPSILRIQQVVRGDSAAYFCASSPGQQNTEAFFGQGTRLTVV.

The chain recombines TRBV10-2 with TRBJ1-1; perhaps TRBD1 as D (6 bases). Trimming removed 7 bases at V and 6 bases at J, with 24 bases between. The CDR3 consists of 16 residues. The germline V gene encodes CDR1 WSHSY and CDR2 SAAADI. For the CDR3, the DNA is TGCGCCAGCACCCCGAGGCGGGGGCCGAGAGGAGCTGAAGCTTTCTTT. This gives the protein CASTPRRGPRGAEAFF.

The chain has TRBV9 and TRBJ2-5; 9 bases align to TRBD2. Germline V gene data show CDR1 as SGDLS and CDR2 as YYNGEE. The junction had 8 bases not matched to a gene; V was cut back by 3 bases and J by 5 bases. The CDR3 contains 15 residues. The CDR3 region is CASSASGAGGETQYF. The CDR3 DNA reads TGTGCCAGCAGCGCGAGCGGGGCGGGGGGGGAGACCCAGTACTTC.

The chain combines TRBV7-8 with TRBJ2-3; TRBD2 matches at 7 bases. CDR3 length: 15 residues. Losses at the gene ends were 1 base for V and 1 base for J; bases not matched to a gene: 2. Germline CDR1 is SGHVS and CDR2 is FQNEAQ. This CDR3 is CASSLGRERTDTQYF. The CDR3 bases are TGTGCCAGCAGCTTAGGGCGGGAGCGCACAGATACGCAGTATTTT.

The J gene is TRBJ2-5, the V gene TRBV5-1; 9 bases agree with TRBD1. V lost 5 bases to trimming and J lost 4 bases; unmatched junction nucleotides: 6. The CDR3 has 14 amino acids. From germline, CDR1 is SGHRS and CDR2 YFSETQ. CDR3 sequence: CASSSGTGRETQYF. CDR3 nucleotides: TGCGCCAGCAGTTCCGGGACAGGGCGAGAGACCCAGTACTTC.

The chain is built from TRBV5-4 and TRBJ2-5; tentative D call: TRBD1 (5 bases). The V and J ends lost 1 base and 1 base respectively, with 11 bases between them. Germline CDR1 reads SGHNT; CDR2 reads YYREEE (reference sequence). This CDR3 has 15 residues. CDR3 sequence: CASSLFTGSQETQYF. DNA for the CDR3: TGTGCCAGCAGCTTGTTTACAGGCTCCCAAGAGACCCAGTACTTC.

Only a few counts were recorded for this clone. V is TRBV18 and J is TRBJ2-2; TRBD1 aligns across 10 bases. With 3 bases clipped from V and 5 bases from J, the junction kept 9 bases outside the gene matches. The CDR3 has 17 amino acids. The germline gives CDR1 KGHSH, CDR2 LQKENI. In nucleotides, the CDR3 is TGTGCCAGCTCACCGACCGGACAGGGGGGCGGTACCGGGGAGCTGTTTTTT. Amino acids: CASSPTGQGGGTGELFF.

The V gene is TRBV18, the J gene TRBJ2-1; D might be TRBD2 (6 bases). Trimming cost V 5 bases and J 3 bases, with 8 bases left between them. Germline values: CDR1 KGHSH, CDR2 LQKENI. The CDR3 is 13 residues long. This CDR3 is CASSGGNYNEQFF. CDR3 nucleotides: TGTGCCAGCTCAGGCGGGAACTACAATGAGCAGTTCTTC.

The V and J genes are TRBV29-1 and TRBJ2-1; 12 bases map to TRBD2. Per germline, CDR1 SQVTM and CDR2 ANQGSEA. This CDR3 is 14 amino acids long. Trimming removed 6 bases from V and 6 bases from J; junction bases left unmatched: 6. The CDR3 bases are TGCAGCGTCGAGCCGGGACTAGCGGGCAATGAGCAGTTCTTC. Translation: CSVEPGLAGNEQFF.

This clone has a handful of counts. The rearrangement links TRBV25-1 to TRBJ2-2; D is perhaps TRBD1 (5 bases). Germline V lookup: CDR1 MGHDK, CDR2 SYGVNS. Trimming pared 5 bases from V and 1 base from J, leaving 8 bases between. The CDR3 is 14 residues long. CDR3 DNA: TGTGCCAGCAGTCCGGACAAGAACACCGGGGAGCTGTTTTTT. Amino acids: CASSPDKNTGELFF.

The V and J genes are TRBV18 and TRBJ1-2; no clear D. With 3 bases removed from V and 2 bases from J, the gap between germline ends came to 4 bases. Germline V gene lookup returns CDR1 KGHSH and CDR2 LQKENI. The CDR3 is 12 amino acids. CDR3 protein: CASSPANYGYTF. DNA for the CDR3: TGTGCCAGCTCACCGGCCAACTATGGCTACACCTTC.

This rearrangement joins TRBV28 to TRBJ2-5, with D perhaps matching TRBD2 (6 bases). CDR3 length equals 16 residues. Germline loops: CDR1 MDHEN, CDR2 SYDVKM. V lost 1 base and J lost 1, with 13 bases in between. The CDR3 coding sequence is TGTGCCAGCAGTTTATATGGCGGGGTGCTCCAAGAGACCCAGTACTTC. Amino acid sequence: CASSLYGGVLQETQYF.

The chain carries TRBV6-6 and TRBJ2-2; perhaps TRBD1 as D (6 bases). The V and J ends lost 7 bases and 7 bases respectively, with 16 bases between them. Per the germline V gene, CDR1 is MNHNY and CDR2 is SVGAGI (reference sequence). This CDR3 has 14 residues. This CDR3 is CASTRGRTIGELFF. The CDR3 DNA is TGTGCCAGCACCAGGGGTCGCACGATCGGGGAGCTGTTTTTT.

The chain carries TRBV11-2 and TRBJ2-5; 10 bases are a match to TRBD2. V lost 4 bases to trimming and J lost 1 base; unmatched junction nucleotides: 9. Germline lookup yields CDR1 SGHAT and CDR2 FQNNGV. The CDR3 runs to 17 residues. The CDR3: CASSWDWSSGGQETQYF. In DNA, the CDR3 is TGTGCCAGCAGCTGGGATTGGTCTAGCGGGGGCCAAGAGACCCAGTACTTC.

V and J are TRBV28 and TRBJ1-2; TRBD1 agrees at 8 bases. CDR1 is MDHEN and CDR2 is SYDVKM in the germline V gene. The CDR3 spans 15 residues. V lost 3 bases and J lost 7; bases outside the gene matches: 10. The CDR3 sequence is CASSLPPGQDSGYTF. The CDR3, as DNA: TGTGCCAGCAGTTTGCCTCCGGGACAGGACTCTGGCTACACCTTC.

This clone was detected only once. V gene TRBV29-1 combines with J gene TRBJ2-5; TRBD2 matches at 10 bases. The end of the DNA is better explained by TRBJ2-7, so the J call may be wrong. The CDR3 spans 18 residues. CDR1 SQVTM and CDR2 ANQGSEA come from the germline V gene. The CDR3 here is CSVSGNVAGGPNTYEQYF. CDR3 bases: TGCAGCGTTTCAGGGAACGTAGCGGGAGGCCCCAATACCTACGAGCAGTACTTC.

This clone was counted between two and nine times. The rearrangement links TRBV2 to TRBJ1-5; no clear D. CDR1 is SNHLY and CDR2 is FYNNEI in the germline V gene. V was clipped by 1 base and J by 7 bases, with 17 bases between them. The CDR3 extends over 16 amino acids. The CDR3 region has the DNA TGTGCCAGCAGTGAAGAGGGAGTGAGGCTTCGCCAGCCCCAGCATTTT. It translates to CASSEEGVRLRQPQHF.

This clone appeared once. This chain uses TRBV6-1 with TRBJ2-5; 7 bases map to TRBD1. In germline, CDR1 is MNHNS, CDR2 SASEGT. V lost 4 bases, J lost 4 bases, and 9 bases stayed unmatched. This CDR3 has 15 residues. CDR3 protein: CASSGSTGFPETQYF. CDR3 DNA: TGTGCCAGCAGTGGTTCGACAGGGTTCCCAGAGACCCAGTACTTC.

The DNA of the CDR3 is TGTGCCAGCTCCTTGAGCGGGGGGGCCGGGAATGAGCAGTTCTTC. Protein: CASSLSGGAGNEQFF. This chain links TRBV2 with TRBJ2-1; 10 bases are shared with TRBD2. Germline lookup yields CDR1 SNHLY and CDR2 FYNNEI. The CDR3 has 15 amino acids. V shed 8 bases and J 7 bases; nucleotides not matched to a gene: 11.

This clone occurred a few times. The rearrangement links TRBV5-4 to TRBJ2-3, with TRBD2 matching over 12 bases. There are 16 residues in the CDR3. Per germline, CDR1 SGHNT and CDR2 YYREEE (reference sequence). The J segment lost 6 bases and the V segment lost 6 bases, leaving 11 bases of the junction unmatched. The CDR3 region is CASTVTSGGPPDTQYF. The CDR3 coding sequence is TGTGCCAGCACCGTGACTAGCGGGGGCCCCCCCGATACGCAGTATTTT.

This clone was observed once. This chain links TRBV28 with TRBJ1-6; D call uncertain. V was pared by 9 bases and J by 0 bases, with 9 bases between. Germline V gives CDR1 MDHEN, CDR2 SYDVKM. The CDR3 has 14 residues. CDR3 in amino acids: CASTQSSYNSPLHF. The CDR3 DNA is TGTGCCAGTACACAGAGCTCCTATAATTCACCCCTCCACTTT.

The rearrangement links TRBV27 to TRBJ1-2; possible D gene TRBD1, 6 bases. This CDR3 is built from 14 residues. V was cut by 2 bases and J by 4 bases, with 11 bases left in between. CDR1 is MNHEY, CDR2 SMNVEV, per germline (reference sequence). The CDR3, as DNA: TGTGCCAGCAGTTTAGGGGGGGCAGGCTATGGCTACACCTTC. This codes for CASSLGGAGYGYTF.